The 9 T cell receptor beta chains given below trace back to one sample, sequenced in a study of T cells in Graves' hyperthyroidism and ophthalmopathy. TCR beta CDR3 region amplification was performed from RNA transcripts. TCR CDR3 underwent first-round RT-PCR with the HTBI primer set. Using its own MiXCR run on the multiplex PCR reads, TCRdb lists one record per CDR3 protein. The sample includes around 760,000 distinct CDR3 sequences, under 45% of them seen just once. Material for sequencing was blood. Receptors originate from a woman in her thirties or forties with Graves' hyperthyroidism.

The chain is built from TRBV7-2 and TRBJ1-2; 7 bases line up with TRBD1. The CDR3 is made up of 12 amino acids. V dropped 4 bases and J dropped 8; count of bases not matched to a gene: 4. Per the germline V gene, CDR1 is SGHTA and CDR2 is FQGNSA. CDR3 region: CASSSGTEGYTF. The CDR3, as DNA: TGTGCCAGCAGCTCCGGGACAGAAGGCTACACCTTC.

The chain combines TRBV9 with TRBJ1-2, with 8 positions matching TRBD1. This CDR3 has 14 amino acids. The ends lost 6 bases at V and 8 bases at J; junction bases unmatched: 12. Germline loops: CDR1 SGDLS, CDR2 YYNGEE. Written as DNA, the CDR3 is TGTGCCAGCATTAGATCCGGGACAGGAGGCGGCTACACCTTC. This codes for CASIRSGTGGGYTF. Variable domain in full (rest from reference TRBV9 and TRBJ1-2): DSGVTQTPKHLITATGQRVTLRCSPRSGDLSVYWYQQSLDQGLQFLIQYYNGEERAKGNILERFSAQQFPDLHSELNLSSLELGDSALYFCASIRSGTGGGYTFGSGTRLTVV.

This clonotype came up a few times. V gene TRBV7-2 combines with J gene TRBJ2-5; 8 bases are a match to TRBD1. V shed 4 bases and J 2 bases; nucleotides not matched to a gene: 6. CDR1 SGHTA and CDR2 FQGNSA come from the germline V gene. The CDR3 is 15 residues long. Here the CDR3 DNA reads TGTGCCAGCAGCTACCCCGGACAGGGTCAAGAGACCCAGTACTTC. It encodes CASSYPGQGQETQYF.

The V gene is TRBV28, the J gene TRBJ1-2; D is undetermined. The germline V and J ends were trimmed by 2 bases and 8 bases, with 9 bases remaining between them. The CDR3 consists of 12 residues. From germline, CDR1 is MDHEN and CDR2 SYDVKM. In DNA form, the CDR3 reads TGTGCCAGCAGTTTAATCGTATCAGGCTACACCTTC. Translating it yields CASSLIVSGYTF.

V is TRBV10-3 and J is TRBJ1-1; TRBD1 is a possible D gene (5 bases). Germline V gene lookup returns CDR1 ENHRY and CDR2 SYGVKD. This CDR3 spans 21 amino acids. V lost 3 bases to trimming and J lost 3 bases, with 32 bases between them. The CDR3: CAISDQGMGSRLEAWDTEAFF. CDR3 coding DNA: TGTGCCATCAGTGATCAGGGTATGGGGTCCAGGCTCGAGGCTTGGGACACTGAAGCTTTCTTT.

Worth noting for this clonotype: A single base separates this from a much larger clone, so it may be a read error. The CDR3 does not end in the conserved phenylalanine or tryptophan, so this is likely a read error. The rearrangement joins TRBV20-1 to TRBJ1-1; D is ambiguous. Germline V gives CDR1 DFQATT, CDR2 SNEGSKA (reference sequence). This CDR3 contains 10 residues. Trimming cost V 4 bases and J 3 bases, with 3 bases left between them. The CDR3 protein is CSAKYTEAFS. CDR3 bases: TGCAGTGCTAAGTACACTGAAGCTTTCTCT.

The chain is built from TRBV10-1 and TRBJ2-7; TRBD2 is a possible D gene (5 bases). The CDR3 is 11 residues long. Germline loops: CDR1 WNHNN, CDR2 SYGVQD (reference sequence). The V and J ends lost 8 bases and 5 bases respectively, with 10 bases between them. In nucleotides, the CDR3 is TGCGCCAGCGGGAGAGTTAACGAGCAGTACTTC. Translation: CASGRVNEQYF.

This clonotype was seen ten or more times. This chain uses TRBV29-1 with TRBJ1-2; D remains ambiguous. The CDR3 sequence is 12 residues long. The V and J ends lost 6 bases and 6 bases respectively, with 14 bases between them. CDR1 SQVTM and CDR2 ANQGSEA come from the germline V gene. The CDR3 loop is CSVPGSKNGYTF. Here the CDR3 DNA reads TGCAGCGTCCCGGGAAGTAAGAATGGCTACACCTTC.

Ten or more counts support this clonotype. The chain links TRBV2 to TRBJ1-1; maybe TRBD1 (6 bases). Between the trimmed V and J ends, which lost 3 bases and 4 bases, there was a span of 12 bases. CDR3 size: 14 residues. The germline V gene encodes CDR1 SNHLY and CDR2 FYNNEI. The CDR3 nucleotides read TGTGCCAGCAGTGATAGGGGGAGGAGCACTGAAGCTTTCTTT. Protein sequence: CASSDRGRSTEAFF.